One T cell receptor (beta chain) is described in this entry. The antigen is not known. Naive CD8 libraries came from around 18,000 to 910,000 sorted cells with 10%, 30% or 50% RNA. Naive CD8 T cells were FACS-sorted by CD8+CD4-CCR7+CD45RA+ markers. This sample is part of a study of molecular identifiers for immune sequencing clone quantification. Whole-study findings and limits: Clones above 20 RNA copies held over 98% of effector molecules, under 1% in naive cells. In a background of about 1 million naive cells, spiked Jurkat TCR RNA from one cell was reportedly detectable.

Trimming shortened V by 4 bases and J by 2 bases, and 17 bases separated the two germline ends. This CDR3 region has 17 residues. CDR1 is SGHDN and CDR2 is FVKESK in the germline V gene. One entry per CDR3 protein, called by TCRdb with MiXCR from the PCR reads. Altogether about 640,000 distinct CDR3 sequences are present, just under 20% being singletons, with the ten largest covering approximately 0.9%. J is TRBJ2-2 and V is TRBV14, with D unclear. Sequencing input: naive CD8+ T cells from blood, with Jurkat cell RNA spiked in. As for subset: FACS-sorted CD8+CD4-CCR7+CD45RA+ naive T cells. The receptor was isolated from a human donor in good health. Some libraries in this study had Jurkat cell RNA spiked in. The CDR3 loop reads CASSRAPGPPNTGELFF. The CDR3 DNA reads TGTGCCAGCAGCCGAGCCCCCGGACCCCCAAACACCGGGGAGCTGTTTTTT.